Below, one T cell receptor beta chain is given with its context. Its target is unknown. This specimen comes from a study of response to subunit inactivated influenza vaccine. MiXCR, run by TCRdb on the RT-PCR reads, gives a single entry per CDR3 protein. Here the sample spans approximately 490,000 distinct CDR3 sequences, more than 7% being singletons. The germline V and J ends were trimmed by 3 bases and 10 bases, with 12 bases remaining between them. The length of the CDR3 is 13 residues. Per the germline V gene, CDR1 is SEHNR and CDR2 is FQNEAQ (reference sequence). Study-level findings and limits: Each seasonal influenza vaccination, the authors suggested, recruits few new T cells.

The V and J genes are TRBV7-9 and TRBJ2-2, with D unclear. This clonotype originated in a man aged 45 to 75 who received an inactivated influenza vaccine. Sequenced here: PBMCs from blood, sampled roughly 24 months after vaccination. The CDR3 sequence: CASSFGVPEELFF. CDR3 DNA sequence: TGTGCCAGCAGCTTTGGGGTACCCGAGGAGCTGTTTTTT.